This T cell receptor beta chain was captured in a study of cytomegalovirus exposure and HLA in healthy donors. For this clone: Its antigen remains unidentified.

Study-wide points: A few V segments could not be told apart, such as TRBV6-2 and TRBV6-3, and were left out. CMV serostatus alone was available as immune exposure information. The classifier was said to identify cytomegalovirus status with high specificity and sensitivity.

The PCR made use of 60 Vbeta and 13 Jbeta primers. Profiled with immunoSEQ multiplex PCR; TCRdb holds only in-frame clones, not every one. The table records under 150,000 clones, about 80% of them present only once. Germline V lookup: CDR1 SEHNR, CDR2 FQNEAQ (reference sequence). Trimming removed 11 bases from V and 8 bases from J; junction bases left unmatched: 10. This CDR3 has 13 residues. The specimen sequenced was PBMCs. This receptor was taken from a woman aged 40 to 50 in good health and CMV-seronegative. The genes are TRBV7-9 and TRBJ2-1, with 9 bases identical to TRBD2. The CDR3 is CAAGGRGSYEQFF. The CDR3, as DNA: TGTGCCGCGGGGGGGCGGGGTAGTTATGAGCAGTTCTTC.